This T cell receptor (beta chain) comes out of a study of OX40 agonist ivuxolimab in advanced cancers. Study-wide findings and caveats: CD4+ and CD8+ blood T cells expanded clonally by week 6 at 0.1 to 3.0 mg/kg. Mean expanded clone counts were higher in CD8+ than CD4+ T cells.

With regard to this clone: As yet, its antigen is unknown.

Method: immunoSEQ multiplex PCR; TCRdb's copy keeps in-frame clones and lacks some. There are tens of thousands of clones in the sample; roughly nine tenths occur only once, and roughly 2% lies in the top ten. Germline V lookup: CDR1 SGHRS, CDR2 YFSETQ. V was pared by 3 bases and J by 4 bases, with 25 bases between. The CDR3 extends over 18 amino acids. The source was CD4+ or CD8+ T cells sorted from blood, collected in a trial of the OX40 agonist ivuxolimab. The gene calls are TRBV5-1 and TRBJ1-1; a possible D gene is TRBD1 (6 bases). The TCR was taken from an adult with an advanced solid tumor such as melanoma, head and neck, liver or kidney cancer. CDR3 sequence (DNA): TGCGCCAGCAGCTCACACATAACTTCGGGGGGCGGTTCCACTGAAGCTTTCTTT. Translated: CASSSHITSGGGSTEAFF.